These 30 T cell receptor beta chains originate from one sample sequenced in a study of blood T cell repertoires in COVID-19. The assay was immunoSEQ multiplex PCR, and TCRdb's table has in-frame clones only and misses some. The sample has about 270,000 clones, roughly nine tenths seen once; the top ten hold approximately 12%. The sample was peripheral blood. These receptors all come from a woman in her twenties or thirties with COVID-19, enrolled during active disease.

The rearrangement joins TRBV10-2 to TRBJ2-2; 9 bases are shared with TRBD2. Germline V gene data show CDR1 as WSHSY and CDR2 as SAAADI. The trim removed 8 bases at V and 4 bases at J, leaving 8 bases unmatched. CDR3 length: 15 amino acids. The CDR3 region is CASFLAGAGTGELFF. The CDR3 DNA follows: TGCGCCAGCTTCTTAGCGGGAGCCGGCACCGGGGAGCTGTTTTTT.

The chain combines TRBV7-2 with TRBJ1-2; 7 nucleotides agree with TRBD1. The CDR3 has 15 residues. V lost 2 bases to trimming and J lost 7 bases; unmatched junction nucleotides: 10. Germline CDR1 reads SGHTA; CDR2 reads FQGNSA. The CDR3 loop reads CASSLWDSWRGGYTF. In nucleotides, the CDR3 is TGTGCCAGCAGCTTATGGGACAGTTGGCGAGGTGGCTACACCTTC.

The chain is built from TRBV11-1 and TRBJ2-1, with D perhaps TRBD1 (5 bases). In germline, CDR1 is SGHAT, CDR2 FQDESV (reference sequence). There are 15 residues in the CDR3. Trimming cost V 5 bases and J 0 bases, with 11 bases left between them. The chain's CDR3 is CASSQKGVSYNEQFF. The CDR3, as DNA: TGTGCCAGCAGCCAAAAAGGGGTCTCCTACAATGAGCAGTTCTTC.

The J gene is TRBJ2-5, the V gene TRBV6-5, with D perhaps matching TRBD2 (6 bases). This CDR3 is 15 amino acids long. Germline V CDR1 and CDR2: MNHEY, SVGAGI. V was trimmed by 0 bases and J by 4 bases, leaving 12 bases between them. The CDR3 here is CASSYSSGTGETQYF. CDR3 bases: TGTGCCAGCAGTTACTCTAGCGGAACCGGAGAGACCCAGTACTTC.

V and J are TRBV28 and TRBJ2-7, with no clear D. Looked up from germline, CDR1 is MDHEN and CDR2 is SYDVKM. The CDR3 runs 13 residues. V dropped 3 bases and J dropped 3 bases, with 9 bases sitting between them. The CDR3 loop reads CASSFVRNYEQYF. The CDR3 DNA reads as TGTGCCAGCAGTTTCGTCAGGAACTACGAGCAGTACTTC.

J is TRBJ2-7 and V is TRBV2; D is unclear. There are 8 residues in the CDR3. Trimming took 11 bases from V and 3 from J, leaving 2 bases between them. The V gene's germline CDR1 is SNHLY and CDR2 FYNNEI. The CDR3 here is CARYEQYF. The CDR3 DNA reads TGTGCCCGCTACGAGCAGTACTTC.

As for this clone: Other DNA sequences in the same sample also yield this CDR3. The rearrangement joins TRBV19 to TRBJ2-5; maybe TRBD1 (6 bases). Trimming left V 4 bases short and J 4 bases short, with 19 bases between. CDR1 and CDR2 (germline): LNHDA, SQIVND (reference sequence). This CDR3 comprises 16 residues. In DNA, the CDR3 is TGTGCCAGTAGTAGTGCTGCGTCAGGGGTCCCAGAGACCCAGTACTTC. Translation gives CASSSAASGVPETQYF.

The CDR3 spells CASSPYFTDTQYF. The CDR3, as DNA: TGTGCCAGCAGCCCCTATTTCACAGATACGCAGTATTTT. This rearrangement joins TRBV2 to TRBJ2-3; D unclear. The CDR3 contains 13 residues. Trimming pared 6 bases from V and 2 bases from J, leaving 9 bases between. CDR1 and CDR2 from the germline V gene are SNHLY and FYNNEI. The full variable domain, completed using reference TRBV2 and TRBJ2-3, is EPEVTQTPSHQVTQMGQEVILRCVPISNHLYFYWYRQILGQKVEFLVSFYNNEISEKSEIFDDQFSVERPDGSNFTLKIRSTKLEDSAMYFCASSPYFTDTQYFGPGTRLTVL.

As concerns this clone: Other DNA sequences in this sample translate to the same CDR3. The chain couples TRBV3-1 (or the pseudogene TRBV3-2) to TRBJ1-1, with a weak D call TRBD1 (6 bases). Looked up from germline, CDR1 is LGHDT and CDR2 is YNNKEL (reference sequence). Trimming cost V 6 bases and J 5 bases, with 7 bases left between them. The CDR3 contains 11 residues. DNA for the CDR3: TGTGCCAGCAGAGGGGGAACTGAAGCTTTCTTT. It translates to CASRGGTEAFF.

This chain uses TRBV5-4 with TRBJ2-7; weak D call: TRBD1 (5 bases). V was shortened by 4 bases and J by 2 bases, with 16 bases between the two germline ends. Germline V gene data show CDR1 as SGHNT and CDR2 as YYREEE (reference sequence). There are 15 residues in the CDR3. CDR3 region: CASSAQGHGTYEQYF. In nucleotides, the CDR3 is TGTGCCAGCAGCGCTCAAGGACATGGGACCTACGAGCAGTACTTC. Full variable domain (remainder filled in from reference TRBV5-4 and TRBJ2-7): ETGVTQSPTHLIKTRGQQVTLRCSSQSGHNTVSWYQQALGQGPQFIFQYYREEENGRGNFPPRFSGLQFPNYSSELNVNALELDDSALYLCASSAQGHGTYEQYFGPGTRLTVT.

The CDR3 DNA sequence: TGTGCCAGCAGCCCCCGTTTGGTCGGCGGGGAGCTGTTTTTT. This translates into CASSPRLVGGELFF. The J gene is TRBJ2-2, the V gene TRBV9, with D hard to call. The V end was cut by 4 bases, the J end by 7 bases, with 14 bases between. Germline V lookup: CDR1 SGDLS, CDR2 YYNGEE. There are 14 residues in the CDR3.

The V gene is TRBV6-5, the J gene TRBJ2-7; 9 bases map to TRBD1. The CDR3 spans 15 residues. Losses at the gene ends were 7 bases for V and 7 bases for J; bases not matched to a gene: 14. Germline lookup yields CDR1 MNHEY and CDR2 SVGAGI. The CDR3 spells CASTEPGQGRREQYF. CDR3 DNA: TGTGCCAGCACCGAACCGGGACAGGGAAGGAGGGAGCAGTACTTC.

The rearrangement links TRBV11-3 to TRBJ2-3; D is possibly TRBD2 (5 bases). The germline V gene has CDR1 SGHNT and CDR2 YENEEA. This CDR3 has 13 residues. The V end lost 9 bases, the J end lost 7 bases, and 17 bases lay between the germline ends. In DNA, the CDR3 is TGTGCCAGGAGGCGGACTGACGATCATACGCAGTATTTT. Protein product: CARRRTDDHTQYF.

The gene calls are TRBV5-1 and TRBJ1-1, with 8 bases fitting TRBD1. Trimming took 4 bases from V and 1 from J; bases not matched to a gene: 3. Germline V gene lookup returns CDR1 SGHRS and CDR2 YFSETQ. The CDR3 has 14 residues. In nucleotides, the CDR3 is TGCGCCAGCAGCGGACAGGGTGCGAACACTGAAGCTTTCTTT. It yields the protein CASSGQGANTEAFF.

The V gene is TRBV11-2, the J gene TRBJ1-5, with D perhaps matching TRBD1 (6 bases). The CDR3 loop spans 15 amino acids. CDR1 SGHAT and CDR2 FQNNGV come from the germline V gene. V gave up 2 bases and J gave up 6 bases, with 14 bases separating them. The CDR3 DNA is TGTGCCAGCAGCTTAACGGGGGGCGGAAGTCAGCCCCAGCATTTT. This translates into CASSLTGGGSQPQHF.

The rearrangement uses TRBV20-1 and TRBJ2-3; TRBD2 aligns across 9 bases. This CDR3 comprises 18 residues. Germline V gives CDR1 DFQATT, CDR2 SNEGSKA (reference sequence). The V gene end was trimmed by 3 bases and the J gene end by 2 bases; junction bases not matched to a gene: 15. CDR3 nucleotide sequence: TGCAGTGCTAGTGATGGCGGGTTAGCGGGGGTCCTCACAGATACGCAGTATTTT. Protein sequence: CSASDGGLAGVLTDTQYF.

The V gene is TRBV6-5, the J gene TRBJ2-7, with D perhaps TRBD1 (6 bases). CDR1 and CDR2 (germline): MNHEY, SVGAGI. The CDR3 covers 14 residues. Trimming pared 5 bases from V and 0 bases from J, leaving 11 bases between. The CDR3 coding sequence is TGTGCCAGCAGTCTCGAGGGACACTCCTACGAGCAGTACTTC. Protein: CASSLEGHSYEQYF.

The V gene is TRBV5-6, the J gene TRBJ2-1; possibly TRBD1 for D (6 bases). Germline V lookup: CDR1 SGHDT, CDR2 YYEEEE. The CDR3 extends over 15 amino acids. The V end lost 0 bases, the J end lost 11 bases, and 18 bases lay between the germline ends. The chain's CDR3 is CASSLGGGPPSKQFF. The CDR3 DNA reads as TGTGCCAGCAGCTTGGGTGGGGGCCCTCCTTCTAAGCAGTTCTTC.

The chain carries TRBV19 and TRBJ1-1; unclear D gene. The CDR3 totals 15 residues. The V end lost 3 bases, the J end lost 2 bases, and 13 bases lay between the germline ends. Germline CDR1 LNHDA, CDR2 SQIVND (reference sequence). The chain's CDR3 is CASSMGSAGNTEAFF. The CDR3 DNA is TGTGCCAGTAGTATGGGGTCTGCGGGAAACACTGAAGCTTTCTTT.

This clone was counted once. The chain recombines TRBV5-1 with TRBJ2-1; TRBD2 matches 8 bases. V dropped 1 base and J dropped 2; count of bases not matched to a gene: 5. The germline V gene encodes CDR1 SGHRS and CDR2 YFSETQ. This CDR3 is 16 amino acids long. CDR3 amino acids: CASSLSPGLAYNEQFF. Written as DNA, the CDR3 is TGCGCCAGCAGCTTGTCGCCGGGACTAGCCTACAATGAGCAGTTCTTC.

The V and J genes are TRBV2 and TRBJ1-2; TRBD1 aligns across 7 bases. This CDR3 has 11 residues. Looked up from germline, CDR1 is SNHLY and CDR2 is FYNNEI. After removal of 4 bases from V and 8 bases from J, the junction contained 1 base not matched to a gene. The CDR3 here is CASSVGQGYTF. The CDR3 coding sequence is TGTGCCAGCAGTGTGGGACAGGGCTACACCTTC.

The J gene is TRBJ1-1, the V gene TRBV7-9, with a weak D call TRBD1 (5 bases). The CDR3 has 14 residues. Trimming left V 0 bases short and J 5 bases short, with 10 bases between. CDR1 and CDR2 from the germline V gene are SEHNR and FQNEAQ (reference sequence). DNA of the CDR3: TGTGCCAGCAGCTTAGCCGGGGGGTGGACTGAAGCTTTCTTT. Its translation: CASSLAGGWTEAFF.

V and J are TRBV18 and TRBJ1-1; possibly TRBD1 for D (5 bases). V lost 3 bases and J 6 bases, leaving 8 bases between the germline ends. Germline lookup yields CDR1 KGHSH and CDR2 LQKENI. CDR3 size: 12 residues. The DNA for the CDR3 is TGTGCCAGCTCACCGGGGGGACCTGAAGCTTTCTTT. It encodes CASSPGGPEAFF.

The chain has TRBV28 and TRBJ1-4; 8 bases fit TRBD1. The germline gives CDR1 MDHEN, CDR2 SYDVKM. This CDR3 contains 15 residues. The trim removed 6 bases at V and 6 bases at J, leaving 9 bases unmatched. DNA of the CDR3: TGTGCCAGCAGCCCCACAGGGGGACGAGATGAAAAACTGTTTTTT. Protein product: CASSPTGGRDEKLFF.

V and J are TRBV12-3 or TRBV12-4 and TRBJ1-5; D remains ambiguous. The CDR3 extends over 13 amino acids. Trimming pared 4 bases from V and 7 bases from J, leaving 11 bases between. This chain's CDR3 is CASSWVGGQPQHF. CDR3 coding DNA: TGTGCCAGCAGTTGGGTAGGAGGCCAGCCCCAGCATTTT.

CDR3 sequence reads: CASSTTGRTEAFF. CDR3 nucleotide sequence: TGTGCCAGTAGTACGACAGGTCGCACTGAAGCTTTCTTT. This chain connects TRBV19 to TRBJ1-1, with a tentative D call TRBD1 (6 bases). Per germline, CDR1 LNHDA and CDR2 SQIVND (reference sequence). The CDR3 is made up of 13 amino acids. V lost 4 bases, J lost 4 bases, and 10 bases lay in between.

This clone was seen once. The V call is TRBV4-1, the J call TRBJ2-7; 7 bases are shared with TRBD2. The CDR3 is 13 residues long. The V gene end was trimmed by 5 bases and the J gene end by 9 bases; junction bases not matched to a gene: 10. Looked up from germline, CDR1 is MGHRA and CDR2 is YSYEKL. CDR3 protein: CASSEALSGGQYF. The DNA for the CDR3 is TGCGCCAGCAGCGAAGCCCTCTCGGGGGGGCAGTACTTC.

The chain couples TRBV6-1 to TRBJ2-7, with a tentative D call TRBD1 (6 bases). Germline CDR1 reads MNHNS; CDR2 reads SASEGT. V was cut by 5 bases and J by 4 bases, with 15 bases left in between. The CDR3 consists of 14 residues. DNA of the CDR3: TGTGCCAGCAGTCAACAGACAGGCCCGTACGAGCAGTACTTC. Its translation: CASSQQTGPYEQYF.

This chain uses TRBV10-2 with TRBJ2-5; unclear D gene. Trimming pared 0 bases from V and 9 bases from J, leaving 8 bases between. Germline V gene data show CDR1 as WSHSY and CDR2 as SAAADI. This CDR3 has 12 residues. The CDR3 nucleotides read TGCGCCAGCAGTGAGTCGCCGGGTTCCCAGTACTTC. Its protein product is CASSESPGSQYF.

This chain uses TRBV18 with TRBJ2-7; 7 bases fit TRBD1. The CDR3 totals 14 residues. The V gene's germline CDR1 is KGHSH and CDR2 LQKENI. With V trimmed by 4 bases and J by 1 base, 4 bases remained unmatched. The CDR3 is CASSLRQGSYEQYF. The CDR3 region has the DNA TGTGCCAGCTCACTGAGACAGGGTTCCTACGAGCAGTACTTC. Together with reference TRBV18 and TRBJ2-7, the CDR3 gives the full variable domain: NAGVMQNPRHLVRRRGQEARLRCSPMKGHSHVYWYRQLPEEGLKFMVYLQKENIIDESGMPKERFSAEFPKEGPSILRIQQVVRGDSAAYFCASSLRQGSYEQYFGPGTRLTVT.